One sample yielded the 5 T cell receptor beta chains listed below, sequenced in a study of tissue T cells after allogeneic stem cell transplantation. Profiled with immunoSEQ multiplex PCR; TCRdb holds only in-frame clones, not every one. The data hold 8,000 to 8,500 clones, with roughly 45% observed a single time. Documented time point: mouse harvest day 7 after allogeneic transplant. Mouse grafts combined 10^7 T-cell-depleted bone marrow cells with 10^6 splenic CD5+ T cells. The specimen was skin. These receptors were taken from a female BALB/c mouse given C57BL/6 T cells with graft-versus-host disease after an allogeneic hematopoietic cell transplant.

This clone was seen only a few times. Genes here carry mouse names. The read is 1 residue too short to cover the CDR3 end, so that end is filled in from the germline J gene. This chain connects TRBV23 to TRBJ1-5; TRBD1, the D gene given by the table, was not confirmed from the DNA. Per the germline V gene, CDR1 is KGHTA and CDR2 is FQNQQP. The CDR3 covers 17 residues. CDR3 loop: CSSSQSGTGANNQAPLF. The DNA read from the CDR3 is TGCTCCAGCAGTCAATCCGGGACAGGGGCTAACAACCAGGCTCCGCTT.

In regard to this clone: Mouse names are used for the genes. The sequence runs out 1 residue before the end of the CDR3; the remainder is reconstructed from the germline J gene. The rearrangement links TRBV31 to TRBJ1-1; D unresolved. V was clipped by 1 base and J by 0 bases, with 6 bases between them. Germline V gene lookup returns CDR1 GKSSPN and CDR2 SITVG. There are 13 residues in the CDR3. The CDR3 reads CAWSRQSNTEVFF. The sequenced part of the CDR3 DNA is TGTGCCTGGAGTCGACAATCAAACACAGAAGTCTTC.

Comments on this clone: The gene names given are mouse names. The CDR3 end is not reached by the read, which stops 1 residue before it; the germline J gene fills it in. The chain employs TRBV15 and TRBJ2-2; D is ambiguous. The CDR3 has 14 residues. The ends were cut back, 6 bases at V and 2 bases at J, with 10 bases in the middle. CDR1 is SGHND and CDR2 is FRSKSL in the germline V gene. The CDR3 bases that were read are TGTGCCAGCAGCCCCTCGGTCAACACCGGGCAGCTCTAC. This encodes CASSPSVNTGQLY. The entire CDR3 protein is CASSPSVNTGQLYF.

About this clone itself: The gene names here belong to mouse. The CDR3 end lies 1 residue beyond the end of the read and is filled in from the germline J gene. V gene TRBV23 combines with J gene TRBJ1-6. TRBJ1-6 is flagged as an ORF with uncertain function. The germline CDR1 and CDR2 sequences are KGHTA and FQNQQP. The CDR3 extends over 13 amino acids. Incomplete CDR3 DNA: TGCTCCAGCAGTCAATTGAATAATTCGCCCCTCTAC. Translated, it gives CSSSQLNNSPLY. The complete CDR3 protein is CSSSQLNNSPLYF.

Concerning this clone itself: Gene and germline names: mouse. The read gets to within 1 residue of the CDR3 end, and the germline J gene fills in the rest. This CDR3 is also generated by other DNA sequences in the sample. The gene calls are TRBV26 and TRBJ1-5; D not resolved. V was pared by 4 bases and J by 1 base, with 5 bases between. The length of the CDR3 is 13 residues. Germline V CDR1 and CDR2: KGHPV, FQNQEV (reference sequence). The CDR3 loop reads CASSQGNNQAPLF. The sequenced part of the CDR3 DNA is TGTGCCAGCAGTCAGGGCAACAACCAGGCTCCGCTT.